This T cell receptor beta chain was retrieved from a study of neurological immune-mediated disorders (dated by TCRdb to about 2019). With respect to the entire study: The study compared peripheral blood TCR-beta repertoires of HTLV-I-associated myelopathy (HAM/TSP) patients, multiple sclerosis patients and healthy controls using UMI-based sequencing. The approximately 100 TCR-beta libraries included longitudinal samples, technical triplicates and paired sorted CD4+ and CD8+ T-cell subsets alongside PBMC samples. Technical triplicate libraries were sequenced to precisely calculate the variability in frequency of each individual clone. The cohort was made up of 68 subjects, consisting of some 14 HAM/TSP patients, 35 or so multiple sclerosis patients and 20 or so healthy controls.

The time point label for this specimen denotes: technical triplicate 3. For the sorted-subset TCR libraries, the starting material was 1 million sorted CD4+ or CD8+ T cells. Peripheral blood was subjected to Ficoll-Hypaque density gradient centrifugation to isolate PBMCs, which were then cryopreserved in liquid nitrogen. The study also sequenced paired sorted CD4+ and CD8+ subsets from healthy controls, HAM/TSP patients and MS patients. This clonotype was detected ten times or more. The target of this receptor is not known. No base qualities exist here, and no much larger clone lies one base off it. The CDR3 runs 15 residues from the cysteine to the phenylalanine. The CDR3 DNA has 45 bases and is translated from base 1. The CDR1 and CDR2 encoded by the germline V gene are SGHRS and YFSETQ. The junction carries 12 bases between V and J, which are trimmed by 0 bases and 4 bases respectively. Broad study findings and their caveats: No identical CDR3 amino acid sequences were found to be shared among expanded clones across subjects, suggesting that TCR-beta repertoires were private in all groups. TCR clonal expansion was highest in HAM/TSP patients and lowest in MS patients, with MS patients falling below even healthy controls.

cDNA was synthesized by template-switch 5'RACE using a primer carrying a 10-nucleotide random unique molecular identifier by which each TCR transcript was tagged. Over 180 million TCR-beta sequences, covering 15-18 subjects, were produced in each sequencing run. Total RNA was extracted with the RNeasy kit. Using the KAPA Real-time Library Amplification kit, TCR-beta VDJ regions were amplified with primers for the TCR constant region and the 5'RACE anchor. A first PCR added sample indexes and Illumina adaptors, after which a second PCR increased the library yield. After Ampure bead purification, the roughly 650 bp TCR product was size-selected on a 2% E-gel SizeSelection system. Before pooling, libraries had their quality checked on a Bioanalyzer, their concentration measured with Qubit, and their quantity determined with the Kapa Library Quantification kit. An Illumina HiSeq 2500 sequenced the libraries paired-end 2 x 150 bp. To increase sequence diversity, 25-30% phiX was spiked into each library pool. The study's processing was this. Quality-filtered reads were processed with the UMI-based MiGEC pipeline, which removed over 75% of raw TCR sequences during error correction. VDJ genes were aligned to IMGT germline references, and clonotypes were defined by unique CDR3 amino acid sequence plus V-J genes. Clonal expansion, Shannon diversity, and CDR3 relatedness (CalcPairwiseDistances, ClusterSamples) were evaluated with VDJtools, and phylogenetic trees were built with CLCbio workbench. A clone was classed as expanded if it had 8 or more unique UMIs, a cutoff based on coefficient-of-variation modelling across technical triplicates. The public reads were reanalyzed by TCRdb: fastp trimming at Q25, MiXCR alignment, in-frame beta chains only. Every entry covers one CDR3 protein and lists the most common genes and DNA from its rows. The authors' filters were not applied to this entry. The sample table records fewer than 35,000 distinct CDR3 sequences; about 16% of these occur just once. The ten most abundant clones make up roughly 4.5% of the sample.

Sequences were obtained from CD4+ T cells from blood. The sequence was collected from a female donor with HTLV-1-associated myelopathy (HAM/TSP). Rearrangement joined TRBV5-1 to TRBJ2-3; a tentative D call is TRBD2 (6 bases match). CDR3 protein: CASSLDGEAPDTQYF. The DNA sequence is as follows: TGCGCCAGCAGCTTGGACGGGGAGGCGCCAGATACGCAGTATTTT.